The 12 T cell receptor beta chains listed next were all sequenced from one sample in a study of T cell responses to AZD1222 COVID-19 vaccine. Measured with immunoSEQ multiplex PCR; TCRdb has only the in-frame clones, and not every one. This sample has 150,000 to 200,000 clones; 85% to 90% occur once, and the top ten carry 1.5% to 2%. This specimen consisted of peripheral blood, obtained on day 0 of AZD1222 vaccination. The receptors were gathered from an adult in good health.

This clone was detected only once. V gene TRBV28 combines with J gene TRBJ1-2; 7 positions agree with TRBD1. The CDR3 totals 13 residues. Germline-derived CDR1 and CDR2 are MDHEN and SYDVKM. The ends lost 5 bases at V and 8 bases at J; junction bases unmatched: 8. CDR3 nucleotide sequence: TGTGCCAGCAGTCCCGACAGGGTGGAAGGCTACACCTTC. This encodes CASSPDRVEGYTF.

The rearrangement uses TRBV5-8 and TRBJ1-2, with 10 bases that match TRBD1. The ends lost 0 bases at V and 4 bases at J; junction bases unmatched: 3. This CDR3 is 15 amino acids long. The V gene's germline CDR1 is SGHTS and CDR2 YDEGEE. The CDR3 DNA follows: TGTGCCAGCAGCTTGGTTTGGACAGGGGGCTATGGCTACACCTTC. It yields the protein CASSLVWTGGYGYTF. The entire variable domain, with the rest obtained from reference TRBV5-8 and TRBJ1-2, is as follows: EAGVTQSPTHLIKTRGQQATLRCSPISGHTSVYWYQQALGLGLQFLLWYDEGEERNRGNFPPRFSGRQFPNYSSELNVNALELEDSALYLCASSLVWTGGYGYTFGSGTRLTVV.

The V gene is TRBV3-1 (or the pseudogene TRBV3-2), the J gene TRBJ1-2; D unclear. CDR1 and CDR2 (germline): LGHDT, YNNKEL (reference sequence). Trimming took 1 base from V and 0 from J, leaving 18 bases between them. This CDR3 contains 18 residues. The CDR3 region is CASSQVGRASPSNYGYTF. DNA for the CDR3: TGTGCCAGCAGCCAAGTTGGTAGGGCCTCACCGTCTAACTATGGCTACACCTTC.

The V and J genes are TRBV7-3 and TRBJ2-2, with 8 bases identical to TRBD1. This CDR3 is built from 17 residues. Germline V lookup: CDR1 SGHTA, CDR2 FQGTGA. Trimming took 1 base from V and 1 from J; bases not matched to a gene: 5. As DNA, the CDR3 is TGTGCCAGCAGCTTAATGACAGGACAGGGGAACACCGGGGAGCTGTTTTTT. Amino acids: CASSLMTGQGNTGELFF.

The genes are TRBV11-2 and TRBJ2-7; 7 bases line up with TRBD1. V trimming: 5 bases; J trimming: 4 bases; junction bases outside the gene matches: 11. Per germline, CDR1 SGHAT and CDR2 FQNNGV. The length of the CDR3 is 15 residues. CDR3 sequence reads: CASSMTRGTLYEQYF. CDR3 DNA: TGTGCCAGCAGCATGACCAGGGGGACCCTTTACGAGCAGTACTTC.

This chain links TRBV4-2 with TRBJ1-4; 11 positions match TRBD1. With 6 bases clipped from V and 5 bases from J, the junction kept 14 bases outside the gene matches. This CDR3 spans 18 amino acids. CDR1 is LGHNA, CDR2 YNFKEQ, per germline. This chain's CDR3 is CASRPGTGGGRGNEKLFF. CDR3 nucleotides: TGTGCCAGCAGACCCGGGACAGGGGGTGGGAGGGGGAATGAAAAACTGTTTTTT.

This rearrangement joins TRBV7-9 to TRBJ2-3; no definite D call. The CDR3 totals 17 residues. The V gene lost 0 bases and the J gene lost 2 bases, with 15 bases spanning the gap. CDR1 SEHNR and CDR2 FQNEAQ come from the germline V gene (reference sequence). The chain's CDR3 is CASSLAGHGYDTDTQYF. Here the CDR3 DNA reads TGTGCCAGCAGCTTAGCGGGTCACGGGTACGACACAGATACGCAGTATTTT.

The V and J genes are TRBV10-2 and TRBJ2-7, with D possibly TRBD1 on 6 matching bases. Trimming took 3 bases from V and 4 from J, leaving 7 bases between them. The CDR3 has 12 amino acids. Germline-derived CDR1 and CDR2 are WSHSY and SAAADI. In nucleotides, the CDR3 is TGCGCCAGCAGTGACAGGGGATACGAGCAGTACGTC. Residues: CASSDRGYEQYV.

The rearrangement joins TRBV24-1 to TRBJ2-1; D may match TRBD1 or TRBD2 (5 bases each). Per germline, CDR1 KGHDR and CDR2 SFDVKD. This CDR3 has 15 residues. V was trimmed by 4 bases and J by 3 bases, leaving 12 bases between them. This chain's CDR3 is CATSEGQAGYNEQFF. Here the CDR3 DNA reads TGTGCCACCAGTGAGGGGCAGGCGGGCTACAATGAGCAGTTCTTC.

The rearrangement uses TRBV30 and TRBJ1-5, with D maybe TRBD1 (6 bases). From germline, CDR1 is GTSNPN and CDR2 SVGIG (reference sequence). The CDR3 is 15 residues long. The V and J ends lost 0 bases and 2 bases respectively, with 11 bases between them. Here the CDR3 DNA reads TGTGCCTGGAGTGTAACAGGGAGGGGCAATCAGCCCCAGCATTTT. Protein sequence: CAWSVTGRGNQPQHF.

The chain has TRBV6-2 or TRBV6-3 and TRBJ2-7; weak D call: TRBD1 (6 bases). V shed 4 bases and J shed 3 bases, with 10 bases lying between them. The CDR3 sequence is 13 residues long. The germline V gene has CDR1 MNHEY and CDR2 SVGEGT. In DNA form, the CDR3 reads TGTGCCAGCAGTTGGGTCAGGGGCTACGAGCAGTACGTC. Its protein is CASSWVRGYEQYV.

Many counts were recorded for this clone. The chain recombines TRBV6-5 with TRBJ1-1; 8 positions match TRBD1. The CDR3 is made up of 11 amino acids. The germline V gene encodes CDR1 MNHEY and CDR2 SVGAGI. J lost 10 bases, V lost 2 bases, and 0 bases had no gene match. In DNA form, the CDR3 reads TGTGCCAGCAGTTACGGGACAGGAGCTTTCTTT. Translating it yields CASSYGTGAFF.